The 20 T cell receptor beta chains below all came from one sample that was sequenced in a study of T cell clusters in autoimmune cytopenias. TRB was amplified by touch-down multiplex PCR, primer pools A and B combined. TCRdb re-analyzed the multiplex PCR reads; it lists each CDR3 protein once, without DNA. Its table records about 3,900 distinct CDR3 sequences. Each sample's input was 250 ng genomic DNA, 30,000 to 45,000 genome equivalents. Sequencing was carried out using peripheral blood. These receptor sequences come from a human donor with an autoimmune cytopenia or autoimmune hepatitis (not recorded which).

This clonotype is classed as medium-sized (0.01 to 0.1%) by frequency. The chain joins TRBV6-5 to TRBJ1-5; without DNA, the TCRdb call of TRBD1 cannot be checked. The germline gives CDR1 MNHEY, CDR2 SVGAGI. The CDR3 totals 14 residues. The CDR3 here is CATGMGGGNQPQHF.

The rearrangement joins TRBV4-2 to TRBJ2-1; the D call of TRBD2 rests on TCRdb alone, since no DNA is present to check it. The length of the CDR3 is 17 residues. CDR1 and CDR2 from the germline V gene are LGHNA and YNFKEQ. CDR3 loop: CASSQDWGLAVWNEQFF.

By frequency, this clonotype registers medium-sized. The chain combines TRBV15 with TRBJ2-2; TCRdb's D gene call, TRBD2, goes unchecked for lack of DNA. CDR1 is LNHNV, CDR2 YYDKDF, per germline (reference sequence). The CDR3 is 16 amino acids. CDR3 in amino acids: CATSSGVAGGIGELFF.

By frequency, this clonotype is medium-sized. The chain is built from TRBV6-2 or TRBV6-3 and TRBJ2-7; as DNA is missing, the TRBD1 call by TCRdb cannot be tested. This CDR3 comprises 14 residues. Germline V gene sequence: CDR1 MNHEY, CDR2 SVGEGT. The CDR3 protein is CASSYGQGPHEQYF.

The chain joins TRBV30 to TRBJ1-4; TCRdb's D call of TRBD1 is untestable without DNA. From germline, CDR1 is GTSNPN and CDR2 SVGIG (reference sequence). The CDR3 covers 12 residues. CDR3 in amino acids: CAWMGAREKLFF.

CDR3: CAWSVLEGGETQYF. J is TRBJ2-5 and V is TRBV30; with no DNA, the TCRdb D assignment of TRBD2 cannot be verified. CDR1 GTSNPN and CDR2 SVGIG come from the germline V gene (reference sequence). The CDR3 length is 14 residues.

Considering frequency, this clonotype is medium-sized (0.01 to 0.1%). CDR3 loop: CATSRGVWQGSWIGANVLTF. The chain recombines TRBV15 with TRBJ2-6; TCRdb proposes TRBD1, but this gene call is untestable without DNA. The CDR3 totals 20 residues. The germline V gene encodes CDR1 LNHNV and CDR2 YYDKDF (reference sequence).

This clonotype is medium-sized by frequency. The rearrangement joins TRBV19 to TRBJ1-2; the TCRdb D gene call, TRBD1, has no DNA to confirm it. CDR1 and CDR2 (germline): LNHDA, SQIVND (reference sequence). The CDR3 totals 14 residues. The CDR3: CASSRTGGYYGYTF.

This clonotype shows up as medium-sized by frequency. CDR3 protein: CASSLQGLNEQFF. This sequence joins TRBV7-6 and TRBJ2-1; the D call of TRBD1 rests on TCRdb alone, since no DNA is present to check it. This CDR3 is 13 amino acids long. CDR1 and CDR2 (germline): SGHVS, FNYEAQ.

The V gene is TRBV19, the J gene TRBJ1-5; the TCRdb call, TRBD1, lacks DNA for checking. This CDR3 comprises 14 residues. In germline, CDR1 is LNHDA, CDR2 SQIVND (reference sequence). This chain's CDR3 is CASSPGPVNQPQHF.

This clonotype is called medium-sized based on its frequency. This CDR3 reads CASSYLPGVSNQPQHF. J is TRBJ1-5 and V is TRBV6-5. Germline CDR1 and CDR2: MNHEY and SVGAGI. The CDR3 spans 16 residues.

This clonotype is labeled medium-sized based on frequency. This chain links TRBV27 with TRBJ2-1. Per the germline V gene, CDR1 is MNHEY and CDR2 is SMNVEV (reference sequence). The CDR3 is 15 residues long. CDR3 protein: CASSLGQGTYNEQFF.

This clonotype is labeled medium-sized based on frequency. The chain recombines TRBV30 with TRBJ2-2; TCRdb selects TRBD2, and the lack of DNA leaves this call unchecked. Germline V CDR1 and CDR2: GTSNPN, SVGIG (reference sequence). The CDR3 extends over 13 amino acids. The chain's CDR3 is CAWSWREYGELFF.

CDR3 sequence reads: CATKTQGREKLFF. The chain employs TRBV6-2 or TRBV6-3 and TRBJ1-4. CDR1 and CDR2 from the germline V gene are MNHEY and SVGEGT. The CDR3 totals 13 residues.

This rearrangement joins TRBV5-5 to TRBJ1-4; as DNA is missing, the TRBD1 call by TCRdb cannot be tested. The CDR3 runs to 14 residues. Germline CDR1 reads SGHKS; CDR2 reads YYEKEE (reference sequence). Here the CDR3 reads CASSLTGANEKLFF.

The chain carries TRBV12-3 or TRBV12-4 and TRBJ1-2; without DNA, the TCRdb call of TRBD1 cannot be checked. The CDR3 has 15 amino acids. The CDR3 loop is CASSLGADRGYGYTF.

The genes are TRBV15 and TRBJ1-2. The CDR3 runs to 15 residues. Germline CDR1 LNHNV, CDR2 YYDKDF (reference sequence). The chain's CDR3 is CATSREVFGLSGYTF.

This clonotype is labeled medium-sized (0.01 to 0.1%) based on frequency. V usage is TRBV19 and J usage is TRBJ2-5. Germline V gene data show CDR1 as LNHDA and CDR2 as SQIVND (reference sequence). The CDR3 sequence is 13 residues long. The CDR3 here is CASSIGPLETQYF. Variable domain in full (rest from reference TRBV19 and TRBJ2-5): DGGITQSPKYLFRKEGQNVTLSCEQNLNHDAMYWYRQDPGQGLRLIYYSQIVNDFQKGDIAEGYSVSREKKESFPLTVTSAQKNPTAFYLCASSIGPLETQYFGPGTRLLVL.

The V and J genes are TRBV28 and TRBJ2-7. The CDR3 consists of 11 residues. Looked up from germline, CDR1 is MDHEN and CDR2 is SYDVKM. CDR3 amino acids: CASSLTKEQYF.

This clonotype counts as medium-sized by frequency. V is TRBV19 and J is TRBJ2-1. In germline, CDR1 is LNHDA, CDR2 SQIVND (reference sequence). The CDR3 spans 15 residues. CDR3 sequence: CASTLGGISYNEQFF. The full variable domain, its missing parts supplied by reference TRBV19 and TRBJ2-1, is DGGITQSPKYLFRKEGQNVTLSCEQNLNHDAMYWYRQDPGQGLRLIYYSQIVNDFQKGDIAEGYSVSREKKESFPLTVTSAQKNPTAFYLCASTLGGISYNEQFFGPGTRLTVL.